What follows describes a single T cell receptor (beta chain). Its antigen remains unidentified. The sample carries other DNA sequences with the same CDR3. Repertoires were generated with immunoSEQ multiplex PCR, while TCRdb's copy carries only in-frame clones and drops some. Of about 50,000 clones in the sample, roughly 85% are singletons; the top ten hold around 21%. The data originate from a study of cytotoxic CD8 clonotypes in ibrutinib-treated CLL. Study-wide background: Researchers reported 11 relapsed/refractory and 15 treatment-naive patients, 17 to 18 of them IGHV unmutated.

This CDR3 contains 13 residues. Germline V gene data show CDR1 as LNHDA and CDR2 as SQIVND (reference sequence). V lost 6 bases, J lost 2 bases, and 10 bases lay in between. Study findings and constraints: Against age-matched healthy donors, baseline clonality ran higher and tracked circulating CD8+ T-cell counts. Ibrutinib response saw clonality rise, and progression saw it return toward baseline.

The receptor's source is a human donor with chronic lymphocytic leukemia. Sequences were derived from PBMCs, sampled after 24 months of ibrutinib treatment. V is TRBV19 and J is TRBJ1-1; possible D gene TRBD1, 5 bases. CDR3 in DNA: TGTGCCAGTAGGGCGGGGGGAAACACTGAAGCTTTCTTT. It is translated as CASRAGGNTEAFF.